This T cell receptor (beta chain) was observed in a study of CXCR3-negative and CXCR3-positive naive CD8 T cells (dated by TCRdb to about 2019). Notes on the research overall: In total, 130 million to 150 million TRB reads were obtained, or roughly 1.5 +/- 0.3 million reads per library. Diversity and physicochemical repertoire analyses were performed on around 10 donors pooled from two independent experiments. TRBV-TRBJ cluster analysis included naive subsets from about 5 donors and memory cells from 3 donors.

Results and caveats for the whole study, not just this receptor: Comparably high repertoire diversity was found in both naive subsets, whereas much lower repertoire diversity was found in memory CD8+ T cells. Freshly isolated PBMCs were used for most assays because CXCR3 expression partially decreased after cryopreservation. TRB CDR3s from CXCR3-positive naive cells showed higher hydrophobicity (lower Kidera factor 4), lower energy, and higher strength and volume indices than CXCR3-negative naive cells. Because surface CD5, which has been linked to self-reactivity in mice, was comparable between naive subsets, TCR interaction strength was also inferred from TRB CDR3 physicochemical properties. TRBV-TRBJ usage was similar between naive CXCR3-negative and CXCR3-positive cells from the same donor, while memory cells showed distinct patterns.

For every CD8+ T cell subset, hundreds of thousands of cells were flow-sorted straight into RLT lysis buffer, and each subset was sorted in triplicate. To exclude memory contaminants, naive CD8+ T cells were stringently defined as CD45RO-CCR7+CD27+CD95-. Peripheral blood mononuclear cells were isolated from buffy coats by standard density gradient centrifugation. Naive CXCR3-negative and CXCR3-positive CD8+ T cells were flow-sorted using a FACSAria III. Total RNA was extracted from sorted cells with an RNeasy Mini Kit. Sequenced using a NextSeq 550. The Human TCR Profiling Kit (MiLaboratory) was used to make UMI-labeled 5' RACE TRB cDNA libraries. The full amount of extracted RNA was used for cDNA synthesis, and the full amount of resulting cDNA was used for PCR amplification. The libraries were made side by side, with each library going through the same number of PCR cycles. The original pipeline was this. About 50,000 +/- 10,000 unique UMI-labeled TRB cDNA molecules per library were extracted with MIGEC and MiXCR, with at least two reads per UMI required. Each library averaged about 40,000 +/- 10,000 functional in-frame TRB CDR3 nucleotide clonotypes without stop codons. After downsampling to 5000 UMI-labeled TRB molecules per sample, diversity metrics, including normalized Shannon-Wiener and Chao1, were computed in VDJtools. Clonotype-size-weighted physicochemical properties of the central five CDR3 residues (interaction energy, strength, volume and Kidera factor 4) were computed in VDJtools. TCRdb reprocessed the reads and lists each CDR3 protein sequence as a single entry, with no DNA. The V and J calls and clone size are TCRdb's, not the authors'. This sample's clone table shows around 120,000 distinct CDR3 sequences. The ten largest clones take up about 0.62% of the sample.

A note on this clonotype: Its binding antigen is unknown.

Measured from the cysteine to the phenylalanine, the CDR3 is 12 residues long. Only the protein is on record. Sequences LNHDA (CDR1) and SQIVND (CDR2) are obtained from the germline V gene (reference sequence). The source material was naive CXCR3+ CD8+ T cells from blood. The cell subset or site label for this specimen denotes: CD45RO-CCR7+CD27+CD95- naive CD8+ T cells expressing CXCR3 (TNR3+). The rearrangement joined TRBV19 to TRBJ1-1. The clonotype originates from a human donor in good health. Some clones in this sample may be carry-over from other donors' samples. The CDR3 protein sequence reads: CASLLGTSEAFF.